The T cell receptor beta chain under discussion was sequenced for a study of T cells in women clearing cervical HPV infection. The CDR3 is 15 residues long. Per the germline V gene, CDR1 is SGHRS and CDR2 is YFSETQ. As regards this clone: The read ends 3 residues shy of where the CDR3 ends; the end is completed using the germline J gene.

Sequenced by immunoSEQ multiplex PCR; TCRdb stores in-frame clones only, minus some. The sample table includes roughly 14,000 clones. The origin of this receptor is a woman between 18 and 75 years old with a cervical HPV16 infection that either progressed to CIN3+ or cleared (not recorded which). The sequenced sample was blood buffy coat. The chain links TRBV5-1 to TRBJ1-1; 8 bases line up with TRBD1. The CDR3 bases that were read are TGCGCCAGCAGCTCCCAGGGGGCGTATCAAGAGACA. Its translation is CASSSQGAYQET. The full CDR3 reads CASSSQGAYQETAFF. The full variable domain, in which reference TRBV5-1 and TRBJ1-1 provide the parts outside the CDR3, is KAGVTQTPRYLIKTRGQQVTLSCSPISGHRSVSWYQQTPGQGLQFLFEYFSETQRNKGNFPGRFSGRQFSNSRSEMNVSTLELGDSALYLCASSSQGAYQETAFFGQGTRLTVV.